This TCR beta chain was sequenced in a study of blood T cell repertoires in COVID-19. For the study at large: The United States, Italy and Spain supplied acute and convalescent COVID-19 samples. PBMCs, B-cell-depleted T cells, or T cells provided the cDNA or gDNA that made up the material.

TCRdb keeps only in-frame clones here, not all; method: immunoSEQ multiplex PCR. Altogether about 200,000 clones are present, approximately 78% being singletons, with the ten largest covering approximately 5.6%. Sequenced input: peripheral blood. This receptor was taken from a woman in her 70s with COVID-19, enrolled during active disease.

CDR3 nucleotide sequence: TGTGCCAGCAGCTTGCGGACAGGGGGCGCAGATGGATACATTCAGTACTTC. Its translation: CASSLRTGGADGYIQYF. The gene calls are TRBV7-2 and TRBJ2-4; 11 bases line up with TRBD1. The germline V gene has CDR1 SGHTA and CDR2 FQGNSA. The CDR3 is 17 amino acids. Germline trimming cut 3 bases from V and 8 bases from J; bases unmatched to any gene: 12.